This passage covers 8 T cell receptor beta chains from one sample sequenced in a study of cytomegalovirus exposure and HLA in healthy donors. Amplification used 60 Vbeta primers and 13 Jbeta primers. Profiling relied on immunoSEQ multiplex PCR, and the TCRdb table lists in-frame clones only, not all of them. Here the sample spans about 95,000 clones, approximately 72% being singletons. Material for sequencing was PBMCs. These receptor sequences come from a man aged 18 to 29 in good health and CMV-seropositive.

This clone was observed a handful of times. The chain combines TRBV5-1 with TRBJ1-3; TRBD1 matches at 8 bases. V trimming: 4 bases; J trimming: 4 bases; junction bases outside the gene matches: 4. CDR3 length: 14 residues. CDR1 and CDR2 from the germline V gene are SGHRS and YFSETQ. CDR3 protein: CASSLDRAGNTIYF. For the CDR3, the DNA is TGCGCCAGCAGCCTGGACAGGGCCGGAAACACCATATATTTT.

This clone was detected only once. The genes are TRBV6-5 and TRBJ1-5, with 7 bases lining up with TRBD1. From germline, CDR1 is MNHEY and CDR2 SVGAGI. Trimming removed 6 bases from V and 0 bases from J; junction bases left unmatched: 2. The CDR3 spans 14 residues. The CDR3 here is CASSQGGSNQPQHF. CDR3 nucleotide sequence: TGTGCCAGCAGCCAGGGGGGTAGCAATCAGCCCCAGCATTTT.

The chain employs TRBV4-1 and TRBJ1-6; D is ambiguous. Trimming stripped 1 base from V and 6 bases from J, with 13 bases between. Germline V lookup: CDR1 MGHRA, CDR2 YSYEKL. The CDR3 runs to 16 residues. CDR3 in DNA: TGCGCCAGCAGCCAAGTCCCGGGGAGAGGTAATTCACCCCTCCACTTT. This encodes CASSQVPGRGNSPLHF.

The V and J genes are TRBV27 and TRBJ1-5; unclear D gene. CDR1 and CDR2 from the germline V gene are MNHEY and SMNVEV (reference sequence). This CDR3 is built from 14 residues. V lost 4 bases, J lost 3 bases, and 10 bases lay in between. This chain's CDR3 is CASSSQNINQPQHF. For the CDR3, the DNA is TGTGCCAGCAGTTCGCAGAATATCAATCAGCCCCAGCATTTT.

J is TRBJ2-5 and V is TRBV27; D might be TRBD1 (5 bases). Germline V gives CDR1 MNHEY, CDR2 SMNVEV (reference sequence). The CDR3 is made up of 13 amino acids. Trimming shortened V by 8 bases and J by 5 bases, and 15 bases separated the two germline ends. CDR3: CASFDRGGETQYF. CDR3 bases: TGTGCCAGCTTTGACAGAGGTGGGGAGACCCAGTACTTC.

The DNA of the CDR3 is TGCGCCAGCAGCTTCATAGGCGCGGATGAGCAGTTCTTC. Residues: CASSFIGADEQFF. This chain uses TRBV5-1 with TRBJ2-1; D is unclear. Germline V CDR1 and CDR2: SGHRS, YFSETQ. The CDR3 spans 13 residues. The V gene lost 2 bases and the J gene lost 8 bases, with 11 bases spanning the gap.

A single count supports this clone. The chain carries TRBV7-9 and TRBJ1-2; TRBD1 matches at 12 bases. The CDR3 has 16 amino acids. Germline V gives CDR1 SEHNR, CDR2 FQNEAQ (reference sequence). Trimming cost V 4 bases and J 5 bases; bases outside gene matches: 8. CDR3 bases: TGTGCCAGCAGCTCGACGGGACAGGGGGCTGGGTATGGCTACACCTTC. Its protein is CASSSTGQGAGYGYTF.

The chain combines TRBV5-4 with TRBJ2-1; TRBD2 agrees at 14 bases. Per the germline V gene, CDR1 is SGHNT and CDR2 is YYREEE (reference sequence). The ends lost 4 bases at V and 7 bases at J; junction bases unmatched: 4. The length of the CDR3 is 15 residues. CDR3 bases: TGTGCCAGCAGCCCCGGGACTAGCGGGGGTAATGAGCAGTTCTTC. Translating gives CASSPGTSGGNEQFF. The full variable domain, with the rest looked up from reference TRBV5-4 and TRBJ2-1, is ETGVTQSPTHLIKTRGQQVTLRCSSQSGHNTVSWYQQALGQGPQFIFQYYREEENGRGNFPPRFSGLQFPNYSSELNVNALELDDSALYLCASSPGTSGGNEQFFGPGTRLTVL.